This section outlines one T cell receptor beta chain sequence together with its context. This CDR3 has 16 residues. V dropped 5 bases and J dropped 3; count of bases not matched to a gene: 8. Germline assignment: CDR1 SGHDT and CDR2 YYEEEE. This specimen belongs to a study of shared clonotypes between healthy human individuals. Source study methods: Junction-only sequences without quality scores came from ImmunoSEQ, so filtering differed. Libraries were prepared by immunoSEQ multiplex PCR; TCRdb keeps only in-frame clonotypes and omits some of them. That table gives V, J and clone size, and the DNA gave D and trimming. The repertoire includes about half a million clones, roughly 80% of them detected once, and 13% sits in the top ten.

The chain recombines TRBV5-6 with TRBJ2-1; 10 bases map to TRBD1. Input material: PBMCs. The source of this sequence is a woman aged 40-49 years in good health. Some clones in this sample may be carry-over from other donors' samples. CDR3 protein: CASSSDRDRGYNEQFF. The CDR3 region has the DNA TGTGCCAGCAGTTCGGACCGGGACAGGGGCTACAATGAGCAGTTCTTC.